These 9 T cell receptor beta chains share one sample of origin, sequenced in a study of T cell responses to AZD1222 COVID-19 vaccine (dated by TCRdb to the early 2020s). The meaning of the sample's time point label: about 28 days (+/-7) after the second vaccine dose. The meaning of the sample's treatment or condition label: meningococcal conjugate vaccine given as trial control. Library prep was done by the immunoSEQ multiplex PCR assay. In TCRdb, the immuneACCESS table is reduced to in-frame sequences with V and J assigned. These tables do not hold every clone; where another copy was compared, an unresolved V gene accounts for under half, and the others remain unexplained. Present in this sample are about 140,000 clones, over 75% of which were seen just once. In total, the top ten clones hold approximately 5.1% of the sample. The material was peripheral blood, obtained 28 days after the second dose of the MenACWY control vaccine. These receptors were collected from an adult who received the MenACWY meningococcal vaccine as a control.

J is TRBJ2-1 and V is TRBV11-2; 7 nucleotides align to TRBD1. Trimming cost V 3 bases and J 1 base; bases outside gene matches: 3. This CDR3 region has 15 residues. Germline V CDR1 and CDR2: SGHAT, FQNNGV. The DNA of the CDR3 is TGTGCCAGCAGCTTTACAGGGGATTCCTACAATGAGCAGTTCTTC. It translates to CASSFTGDSYNEQFF.

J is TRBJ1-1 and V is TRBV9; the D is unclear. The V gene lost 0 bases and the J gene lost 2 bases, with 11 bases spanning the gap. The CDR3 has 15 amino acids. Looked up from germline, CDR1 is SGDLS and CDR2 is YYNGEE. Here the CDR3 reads CASSVGTSINTEAFF. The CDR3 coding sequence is TGTGCCAGCAGCGTAGGGACCAGTATTAACACTGAAGCTTTCTTT.

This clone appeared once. The CDR3 region is CASSDRGGHGYTF. In DNA form, the CDR3 reads TGTGCCAGCAGCGACAGGGGAGGACATGGCTACACCTTC. The chain has TRBV2 and TRBJ1-2, with 8 bases that match TRBD1. The CDR3 spans 13 residues. The V segment lost 6 bases and the J segment 6 bases; nucleotides outside the gene matches: 6. CDR1 SNHLY and CDR2 FYNNEI come from the germline V gene.

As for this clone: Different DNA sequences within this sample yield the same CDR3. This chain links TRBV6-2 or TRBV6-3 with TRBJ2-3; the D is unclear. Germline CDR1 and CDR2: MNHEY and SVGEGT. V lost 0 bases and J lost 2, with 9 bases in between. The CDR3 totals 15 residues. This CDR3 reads CASSYSGGATDTQYF. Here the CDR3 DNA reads TGTGCCAGCAGTTACTCCGGCGGAGCCACAGATACGCAGTATTTT.

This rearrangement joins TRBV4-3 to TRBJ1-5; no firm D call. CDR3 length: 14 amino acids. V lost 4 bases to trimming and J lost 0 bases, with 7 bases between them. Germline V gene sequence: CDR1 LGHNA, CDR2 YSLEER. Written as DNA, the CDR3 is TGCGCCAGCAGCCGCGATTATAGCAATCAGCCCCAGCATTTT. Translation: CASSRDYSNQPQHF.

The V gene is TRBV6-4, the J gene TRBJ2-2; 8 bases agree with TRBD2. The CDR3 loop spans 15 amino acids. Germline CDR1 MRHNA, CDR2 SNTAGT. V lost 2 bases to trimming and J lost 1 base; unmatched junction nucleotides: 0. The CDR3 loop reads CASSDTSGNTGELFF. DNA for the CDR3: TGTGCCAGCAGTGACACTAGCGGGAACACCGGGGAGCTGTTTTTT.

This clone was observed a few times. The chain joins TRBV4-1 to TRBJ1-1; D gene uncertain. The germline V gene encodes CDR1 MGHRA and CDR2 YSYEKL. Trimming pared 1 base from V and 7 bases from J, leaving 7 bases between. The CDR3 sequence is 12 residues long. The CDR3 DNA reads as TGCGCCAGCAGCCAAGGGGCGGATGAAGCTTTCTTT. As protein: CASSQGADEAFF.

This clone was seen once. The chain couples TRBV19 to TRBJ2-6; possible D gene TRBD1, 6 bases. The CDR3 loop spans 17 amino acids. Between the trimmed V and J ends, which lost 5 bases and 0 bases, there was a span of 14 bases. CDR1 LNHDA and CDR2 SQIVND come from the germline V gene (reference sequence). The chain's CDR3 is CASSRVQGDSGANVLTF. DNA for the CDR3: TGTGCCAGTAGTCGAGTACAGGGAGACTCTGGGGCCAACGTCCTGACTTTC.

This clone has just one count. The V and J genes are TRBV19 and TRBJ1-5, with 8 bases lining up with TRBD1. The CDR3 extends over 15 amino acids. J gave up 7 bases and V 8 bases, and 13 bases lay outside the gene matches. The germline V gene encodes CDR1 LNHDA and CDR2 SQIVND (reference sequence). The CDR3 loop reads CASRTPQGAHQPQHF. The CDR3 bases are TGTGCCAGTCGGACGCCTCAGGGGGCTCACCAGCCCCAGCATTTT.